This passage covers 25 T cell receptor beta chains from one sample sequenced in a study of OX40 agonist ivuxolimab in advanced cancers. Libraries were prepared by immunoSEQ multiplex PCR; TCRdb keeps only in-frame clonotypes and omits some of them. The table has 83,000 or so clones, 80% to 90% seen once. This specimen consisted of CD4+ or CD8+ T cells sorted from blood, obtained in a trial of the OX40 agonist ivuxolimab. These receptors were collected from an adult with an advanced solid tumor such as melanoma, head and neck, liver or kidney cancer.

The J gene is TRBJ2-3, the V gene TRBV5-1, with D unresolved. CDR1 is SGHRS and CDR2 is YFSETQ in the germline V gene. The CDR3 spans 13 residues. V was pared by 5 bases and J by 0 bases, with 7 bases between. The CDR3 is CASSPTSTDTQYF. The DNA of the CDR3 is TGCGCCAGCAGTCCTACTAGCACAGATACGCAGTATTTT. Variable domain in full (rest from reference TRBV5-1 and TRBJ2-3): KAGVTQTPRYLIKTRGQQVTLSCSPISGHRSVSWYQQTPGQGLQFLFEYFSETQRNKGNFPGRFSGRQFSNSRSEMNVSTLELGDSALYLCASSPTSTDTQYFGPGTRLTVL.

The chain joins TRBV4-2 to TRBJ2-5, with 14 bases matching TRBD2. CDR3 size: 20 residues. From germline, CDR1 is LGHNA and CDR2 YNFKEQ. Trimming at V came to 0 bases and at J to 5 bases, leaving 14 bases not matched to a gene. The CDR3 DNA reads as TGTGCCAGCAGCCAAGAACTGGGGACTAGCGGGGGCCTGAGGGGGGAGACCCAGTACTTC. Protein sequence: CASSQELGTSGGLRGETQYF.

The chain recombines TRBV11-3 with TRBJ2-7, with TRBD1 as a possible D gene (5 bases). In germline, CDR1 is SGHNT, CDR2 YENEEA. The CDR3 consists of 13 residues. V was pared by 2 bases and J by 7 bases, with 12 bases between. The CDR3 DNA follows: TGTGCCAGCAGCTTACAGGGTTCGAAAGAGCAGTACTTC. Translation: CASSLQGSKEQYF.

This clone is a singleton in its sample. This sequence joins TRBV5-1 and TRBJ2-7; TRBD1 agrees at 11 bases. After removal of 7 bases from V and 4 bases from J, the junction contained 4 bases not matched to a gene. This CDR3 comprises 13 residues. Germline lookup yields CDR1 SGHRS and CDR2 YFSETQ. CDR3 bases: TGCGCCAGCGGACAGGGGGCAAATTACGAGCAGTACTTC. Translated: CASGQGANYEQYF. Full variable domain (outside the CDR3, taken from reference TRBV5-1 and TRBJ2-7): KAGVTQTPRYLIKTRGQQVTLSCSPISGHRSVSWYQQTPGQGLQFLFEYFSETQRNKGNFPGRFSGRQFSNSRSEMNVSTLELGDSALYLCASGQGANYEQYFGPGTRLTVT.

The rearrangement links TRBV27 to TRBJ1-5, with 8 bases that match TRBD1. Germline loops: CDR1 MNHEY, CDR2 SMNVEV (reference sequence). There are 16 residues in the CDR3. After removal of 6 bases from V and 7 bases from J, the junction contained 14 bases not matched to a gene. CDR3 coding DNA: TGTGCCAGCAGATCTTCAGGACAGGGTTCGCGGCAGCCCCAGCATTTT. Its protein product is CASRSSGQGSRQPQHF.

J is TRBJ1-4 and V is TRBV4-3, with TRBD1 matching 9 bases. The V and J ends lost 4 bases and 7 bases, in that order; junction bases with no gene match: 7. This CDR3 has 15 residues. In germline, CDR1 is LGHNA, CDR2 YSLEER. Here the CDR3 reads CASSRRTGEGEKLFF. DNA of the CDR3: TGCGCCAGCAGCCGTCGGACAGGGGAAGGTGAAAAACTGTTTTTT.

V is TRBV7-9 and J is TRBJ1-6; 9 nucleotides agree with TRBD1. This CDR3 has 13 residues. Germline CDR1 SEHNR, CDR2 FQNEAQ (reference sequence). V gave up 8 bases and J gave up 7 bases; unmatched junction bases: 3. The CDR3 spells CASSGTGNSPLHF. CDR3 nucleotides: TGTGCCAGCTCCGGGACAGGGAATTCACCCCTCCACTTT.

This clone was counted only a few times. This sequence joins TRBV4-3 and TRBJ1-2, with 7 positions matching TRBD1. This CDR3 contains 19 residues. Germline assignment: CDR1 LGHNA and CDR2 YSLEER. After removal of 0 bases from V and 0 bases from J, the junction contained 13 bases not matched to a gene. CDR3 sequence reads: CASSQDAAGGARANYGYTF. The CDR3 DNA sequence: TGCGCCAGCAGCCAAGATGCCGCAGGGGGGGCGCGAGCTAACTATGGCTACACCTTC.

The CDR3 DNA follows: TGCGCCAGCAGCCAAGAGAGATTACCTAATGAAAAACTGTTTTTT. Its protein product is CASSQERLPNEKLFF. The chain employs TRBV4-1 and TRBJ1-4, with no clear D. Germline values: CDR1 MGHRA, CDR2 YSYEKL. The ends were cut back, 0 bases at V and 3 bases at J, with 8 bases in the middle. The CDR3 contains 15 residues.

The chain joins TRBV29-1 to TRBJ2-3; D is possibly TRBD2 (6 bases). The CDR3 extends over 15 amino acids. Germline assignment: CDR1 SQVTM and CDR2 ANQGSEA. V was shortened by 3 bases and J by 1 base, with 14 bases between the two germline ends. The CDR3 spells CSVEDRGSGTDTQYF. The CDR3 coding sequence is TGCAGCGTTGAGGATCGGGGGTCAGGCACAGATACGCAGTATTTT.

The chain recombines TRBV7-2 with TRBJ2-1; D remains unclear. Per germline, CDR1 SGHTA and CDR2 FQGNSA. CDR3 length: 13 residues. V was clipped by 5 bases and J by 12 bases, with 17 bases between them. The CDR3 sequence: CASSRDSEARQFF. The DNA of the CDR3 is TGTGCCAGCAGCCGAGATAGTGAGGCGCGGCAGTTCTTC.

The rearrangement uses TRBV30 and TRBJ1-1; D is undetermined. The germline gives CDR1 GTSNPN, CDR2 SVGIG (reference sequence). This CDR3 has 14 residues. Deletions cut 0 bases from V and 11 bases from J, with 19 bases between. This chain's CDR3 is CAWSVPYLPTAAFF. CDR3 bases: TGTGCCTGGAGTGTCCCCTACCTACCTACCGCGGCTTTCTTT.

This chain joins TRBV4-3 and TRBJ2-7; D is unclear. CDR1 is LGHNA, CDR2 YSLEER, per germline. The CDR3 covers 16 residues. V dropped 0 bases and J dropped 1 base, with 13 bases sitting between them. The CDR3 loop reads CASSQDLAERSYEQYF. CDR3 coding DNA: TGCGCCAGCAGCCAAGATCTCGCTGAGAGGTCCTACGAGCAGTACTTC.

The chain links TRBV28 to TRBJ1-5; 9 bases agree with TRBD1. This CDR3 contains 14 residues. Unmatched junction bases numbered 7, after V lost 7 bases and J lost 6 bases. The germline V gene has CDR1 MDHEN and CDR2 SYDVKM. CDR3 loop: CASTRDRDGQPQHF. Here the CDR3 DNA reads TGTGCCAGCACCCGGGACAGGGATGGTCAGCCCCAGCATTTT.

The chain links TRBV11-1 to TRBJ2-5; 9 bases fit TRBD2. With the DNA end fitting TRBJ2-7 better, the J assignment may be wrong. The germline CDR1 and CDR2 sequences are SGHAT and FQDESV (reference sequence). CDR3 length: 16 residues. Here the CDR3 DNA reads TGTGCCAGCAGCTTAGCCAGAAGCGGGAGGATCTACGAGCAGTACTTC. It is translated as CASSLARSGRIYEQYF.

The chain couples TRBV7-2 to TRBJ1-5; perhaps TRBD1 as D (5 bases). Trimming stripped 5 bases from V and 7 bases from J, with 12 bases between. This CDR3 region has 13 residues. Germline V gene lookup returns CDR1 SGHTA and CDR2 FQGNSA. CDR3 region: CASSVTDRQPQHF. The DNA for the CDR3 is TGTGCCAGCAGCGTGACAGATAGGCAGCCCCAGCATTTT.

The chain recombines TRBV29-1 with TRBJ1-3; 9 bases map to TRBD1. This CDR3 is 14 amino acids long. Trimming removed 3 bases from V and 5 bases from J; junction bases left unmatched: 5. CDR1 and CDR2 (germline): SQVTM, ANQGSEA. CDR3 loop: CSVEGGQGRNTIYF. The CDR3 DNA reads TGCAGCGTTGAGGGGGGACAGGGAAGAAACACCATATATTTT.

J is TRBJ2-1 and V is TRBV6-5, with 9 nucleotides matching TRBD2. Germline V gene lookup returns CDR1 MNHEY and CDR2 SVGAGI. The CDR3 has 15 residues. Unmatched junction bases numbered 15, after V lost 7 bases and J lost 11 bases. This CDR3 reads CASTHRASGEPQQFF. For the CDR3, the DNA is TGTGCCAGCACCCACCGGGCTAGCGGGGAGCCCCAGCAGTTCTTC.

The chain links TRBV4-2 to TRBJ1-1; 11 bases line up with TRBD1. Germline CDR1 is LGHNA and CDR2 is YNFKEQ. The CDR3 totals 16 residues. Trimming removed 2 bases from V and 4 bases from J; junction bases left unmatched: 6. The CDR3, as DNA: TGTGCCAGCAGCCAACCCGGGACAGGGGGGGGCACTGAAGCTTTCTTT. The encoded protein is CASSQPGTGGGTEAFF.

This chain connects TRBV19 to TRBJ2-1; 8 positions match TRBD1. This CDR3 has 15 amino acids. V shed 2 bases and J 6 bases; nucleotides not matched to a gene: 6. Germline CDR1 reads LNHDA; CDR2 reads SQIVND (reference sequence). The CDR3 loop is CASSIRQGAINEQFF. Written as DNA, the CDR3 is TGTGCCAGTAGTATACGCCAGGGGGCGATCAATGAGCAGTTCTTC.

V gene TRBV7-2 combines with J gene TRBJ2-2; 11 positions match TRBD2. Unmatched junction bases numbered 9, after V lost 5 bases and J lost 4 bases. Germline CDR1 and CDR2: SGHTA and FQGNSA. The CDR3 extends over 17 amino acids. This CDR3 is CASSTIAGGFFTGELFF. CDR3 nucleotide sequence: TGTGCCAGCAGCACAATAGCGGGGGGGTTTTTCACCGGGGAGCTGTTTTTT.

The chain recombines TRBV27 with TRBJ2-3, with D possibly called TRBD1 or TRBD2 (5 bases each). The CDR3 is made up of 15 amino acids. Germline assignment: CDR1 MNHEY and CDR2 SMNVEV (reference sequence). V lost 4 bases and J 5 bases, leaving 16 bases between the germline ends. The CDR3 nucleotides read TGTGCCAGCAGTTGGGGACGGCCTTCACAAGATACGCAGTATTTT. This gives the protein CASSWGRPSQDTQYF.

This clone was picked up one time. The rearrangement joins TRBV18 to TRBJ2-1, with D unclear. CDR3 length: 12 amino acids. Germline lookup yields CDR1 KGHSH and CDR2 LQKENI. The V and J ends lost 1 base and 7 bases respectively, with 5 bases between them. The CDR3 DNA sequence: TGTGCCAGCTCACCACTAGAAAATGAGCAGTTCTTC. This sequence encodes CASSPLENEQFF.

This chain links TRBV5-1 with TRBJ2-5; a weak D match, TRBD2 (6 bases). Between the trimmed V and J ends, which lost 4 bases and 2 bases, there was a span of 12 bases. This CDR3 region has 14 residues. Germline values: CDR1 SGHRS, CDR2 YFSETQ. The CDR3 region is CASSRAGPQETQYF. In nucleotides, the CDR3 is TGCGCCAGCAGCCGGGCGGGACCTCAAGAGACCCAGTACTTC.

About this clone itself: Other nucleotide sequences from this sample produce the same CDR3. This chain connects TRBV29-1 to TRBJ1-2; D uncertain. The CDR3 totals 10 residues. V was shortened by 3 bases and J by 7 bases, with 6 bases between the two germline ends. The germline CDR1 and CDR2 sequences are SQVTM and ANQGSEA. The CDR3 DNA follows: TGCAGCGTTGACCGGGGTGGCTACACCTTC. This codes for CSVDRGGYTF.